This TCR beta chain was obtained from a study of shared clonotypes between healthy human individuals. General study points: Sequencing depth was expected to influence donor clonotype sharing.

Trimming removed 5 bases from V and 7 bases from J, with 18 bases in between. The length of the CDR3 is 15 residues. The germline CDR1 and CDR2 sequences are LNHDA and SQIVND (reference sequence). A remark on this clone: The antigen remains undetermined.

Deep-level settings were used for running the assay. Methods used by the authors: In the immunoSEQ data, sequences were junction-only and lacked quality scores, so filtering differed. TCRdb's copy holds only in-frame clones and misses some; the assay was immunoSEQ multiplex PCR. V and J calls and clone size are as listed in that table; D and trimming were resolved from the DNA. The sample shows 1.4 million or so clones, about 98.5% of them seen only once. The receptor was isolated from a man aged 25-40 years in good health. The sample taken for sequencing was naive CD4+ T cells sorted from blood. As to subset: CD45RA+ positively selected. The chain has TRBV19 and TRBJ2-1; D is unresolved. CDR3 loop: CASSSASRTWNEQFF. The CDR3 nucleotides read TGTGCCAGTAGTTCCGCGTCGAGGACGTGGAATGAGCAGTTCTTC.